Described below is a single T cell receptor (beta chain) sequence and its context. As originally analysed: It was from reference gene primer amplification that nucleated cell counts were estimated. The table came from immunoSEQ multiplex PCR; TCRdb's copy has only in-frame clones and leaves some out. The DNA gave D and trimming, while V, J and clone size come from that table. The data contain approximately 320,000 clones, around 92% of them singletons. The V segment lost 4 bases and the J segment 8 bases; nucleotides outside the gene matches: 8. The V gene's germline CDR1 is SNHLY and CDR2 FYNNEI. CDR3 length: 15 residues. Seattle-derived patients entered the study during active infection and were followed longitudinally. These data come from a study of blood T cell repertoires in COVID-19. About the research overall: The United States, Italy and Spain were the sources of the acute and convalescent COVID-19 samples. Nucleic acid was either cDNA or gDNA, and it came from T cells, B-cell-depleted T cells, or PBMCs.

This chain links TRBV2 with TRBJ1-4, with TRBD1 identical over 9 bases. This sequence was found in a woman between 25 and 40 years old with COVID-19, enrolled during active disease. What was sequenced was peripheral blood. CDR3 DNA: TGTGCCAGCAGTGCCTACAGGGGGCGTCAGGAAAAACTGTTTTTT. Protein sequence: CASSAYRGRQEKLFF.